The 3 T cell receptor beta chains below were found in one sample sequenced in a study of the immune and genomic landscape of osteosarcoma. Assay: immunoSEQ multiplex PCR; the TCRdb copy retains only in-frame clones and omits some. The sample table sets out 39 clones. Sequencing used metastatic tumor tissue from the lung. These TCRs come from a woman between 25 and 40 years old with osteosarcoma.

CDR3 DNA sequence: TGTGCCAGCAGTGAAATCCGCGACGTACCAGGAAACACCATATATTTT. It yields the protein CASSEIRDVPGNTIYF. The chain joins TRBV2 to TRBJ1-3; D gene ambiguous. The CDR3 consists of 16 residues. Germline V lookup: CDR1 SNHLY, CDR2 FYNNEI. The germline V and J ends were trimmed by 2 bases and 4 bases, with 15 bases remaining between them. The full variable domain, rest sourced from reference TRBV2 and TRBJ1-3, is EPEVTQTPSHQVTQMGQEVILRCVPISNHLYFYWYRQILGQKVEFLVSFYNNEISEKSEIFDDQFSVERPDGSNFTLKIRSTKLEDSAMYFCASSEIRDVPGNTIYFGEGSWLTVV.

This clone was observed a few times. This chain links TRBV5-6 with TRBJ1-1; D gene uncertain. In germline, CDR1 is SGHDT, CDR2 YYEEEE. V was cut by 3 bases and J by 8 bases, with 8 bases left in between. The CDR3 contains 11 residues. The CDR3 sequence: CASSWQVEAFF. As DNA, the CDR3 is TGTGCCAGCAGCTGGCAAGTCGAAGCTTTCTTT. The full variable domain, with the rest looked up from reference TRBV5-6 and TRBJ1-1, is DAGVTQSPTHLIKTRGQQVTLRCSPKSGHDTVSWYQQALGQGPQFIFQYYEEEERQRGNFPDRFSGHQFPNYSSELNVNALLLGDSALYLCASSWQVEAFFGQGTRLTVV.

The chain carries TRBV19 and TRBJ2-7; no clear D gene. The CDR3 is 15 residues long. V lost 8 bases and J 1 base, leaving 18 bases between the germline ends. Germline V gives CDR1 LNHDA, CDR2 SQIVND (reference sequence). This chain's CDR3 is CASRLKGGRSYEQYF. For the CDR3, the DNA is TGTGCCAGTCGGTTAAAAGGCGGCAGGTCCTACGAGCAGTACTTC. The full variable domain, in which reference TRBV19 and TRBJ2-7 provide the parts outside the CDR3, is DGGITQSPKYLFRKEGQNVTLSCEQNLNHDAMYWYRQDPGQGLRLIYYSQIVNDFQKGDIAEGYSVSREKKESFPLTVTSAQKNPTAFYLCASRLKGGRSYEQYFGPGTRLTVT.